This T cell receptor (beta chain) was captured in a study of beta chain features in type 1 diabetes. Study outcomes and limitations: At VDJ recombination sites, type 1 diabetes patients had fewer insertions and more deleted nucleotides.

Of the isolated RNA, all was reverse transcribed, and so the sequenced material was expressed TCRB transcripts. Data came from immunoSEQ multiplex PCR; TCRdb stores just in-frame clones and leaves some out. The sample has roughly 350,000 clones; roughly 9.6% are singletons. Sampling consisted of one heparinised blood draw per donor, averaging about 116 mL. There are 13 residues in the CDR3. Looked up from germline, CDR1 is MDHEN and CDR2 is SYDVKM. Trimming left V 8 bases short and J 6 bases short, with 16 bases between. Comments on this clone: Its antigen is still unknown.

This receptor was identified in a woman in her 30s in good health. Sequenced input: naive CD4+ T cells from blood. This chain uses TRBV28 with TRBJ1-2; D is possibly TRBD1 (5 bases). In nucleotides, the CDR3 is TGTGCCAGCGCCGTTGGCAGGGTAGATGGCTACACCTTC. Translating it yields CASAVGRVDGYTF.